This T cell receptor (beta chain) is drawn from a study of cytotoxic CD8 clonotypes in ibrutinib-treated CLL. CDR1 MNHEY and CDR2 SVGAGI come from the germline V gene. J was trimmed by 6 bases and V by 0 bases; bases with no gene match: 7. The CDR3 covers 16 residues. Whole-study results and caveats: Public clonotypes occurred uncommonly; on treatment, they contracted or remained stable.

In the case of this clone: No antigen is known for it.

TCRdb's table, derived via immunoSEQ multiplex PCR, lists solely in-frame clones and lacks some. The data show roughly 29,000 clones, approximately 57% seen once. Sequencing was performed on PBMCs, taken before ibrutinib treatment. This clonotype was sampled from a human donor with chronic lymphocytic leukemia. The chain combines TRBV6-5 with TRBJ2-2; 7 bases line up with TRBD2. CDR3 nucleotides: TGTGCCAGCAGTTACTCGAGAATTGCGGGAGCCGGGGAGCTGTTTTTT. Translation: CASSYSRIAGAGELFF.